Below are 28 T cell receptor beta chains sequenced from a single sample in a study. TCRdb re-called the 5' RACE reads with MiXCR, one entry per CDR3 protein. Seen here are tens of thousands of distinct CDR3 sequences, about 29% observed once, and the top ten hold 2% to 2.5%. Sample: tumor-infiltrating naive CD4+ T cells sorted from the breast tumor. The subset denotes: naive CD4+ T cells, CD4+CD45RA+CD25-. Source of these receptors: a female donor with breast cancer.

Ten or more counts support this clonotype. The rearrangement uses TRBV10-3 and TRBJ1-1; D is perhaps TRBD1 (6 bases). The CDR3 has 16 amino acids. The germline gives CDR1 ENHRY, CDR2 SYGVKD. Trimming left V 5 bases short and J 5 bases short, with 21 bases between. The CDR3 DNA follows: TGTGCCATCAGTAAACCGACAGGCGGGTATGGGACTGAAGCTTTCTTT. It encodes CAISKPTGGYGTEAFF.

This clonotype was counted once. Its ends do not fully match the called genes, so a read error is possible. CDR3 sequence reads: CASSLVTGGNSPLRF. The CDR3 DNA sequence: TGTGCCAGCAGTTTAGTAACAGGGGGGAATTCACCCCTCCGCTTT. The genes are TRBV12-3 or TRBV12-4 and TRBJ1-6, with TRBD1 matching 8 bases. This CDR3 is 15 amino acids long.

This clonotype was seen at least ten times. Since a much larger clone is just one base distant, this may be a read error. No conserved phenylalanine or tryptophan is present at the end of the CDR3, so a read error is the likely explanation. The rearrangement joins TRBV20-1 to TRBJ2-1; 10 positions match TRBD1. CDR3 length: 16 residues. CDR1 and CDR2 from the germline V gene are DFQATT and SNEGSKA (reference sequence). J lost 12 bases, V lost 2 bases, and 16 bases had no gene match. CDR3 protein: CSARTPGQGPVRGQFS. The CDR3 coding sequence is TGCAGTGCTAGAACCCCGGGACAGGGGCCCGTAAGAGGGCAGTTCTCC.

This clonotype qualifies as medium-sized (0.01 to 0.1%). The V gene is TRBV20-1, the J gene TRBJ2-7; possible D gene TRBD1, 6 bases. The length of the CDR3 is 13 residues. The V gene's germline CDR1 is DFQATT and CDR2 SNEGSKA (reference sequence). The V end lost 1 base, the J end lost 5 bases, and 12 bases lay between the germline ends. The CDR3 loop is CSARGQVYDEQYF. The CDR3 DNA sequence: TGCAGTGCTAGAGGACAGGTTTACGACGAGCAGTACTTC.

Regarding this clonotype: A read error is possible here, since a much larger clone lies one base away. The J gene is TRBJ2-1, the V gene TRBV6-2 or TRBV6-3, with a tentative D call TRBD1 (5 bases). V dropped 1 base and J dropped 9 bases, with 16 bases sitting between them. Germline CDR1 is MNHEY and CDR2 is SVGEGT. The CDR3 runs 15 residues. CDR3 sequence: CASSYWGRVNGEQFF. CDR3 DNA sequence: TGTGCCAGCAGTTACTGGGGCAGGGTAAACGGTGAGCAGTTCTTC.

This clonotype is medium-sized (0.01 to 0.1%). The rearrangement uses TRBV10-3 and TRBJ2-7; 8 bases fit TRBD1. The trim removed 5 bases at V and 7 bases at J, leaving 4 bases unmatched. CDR3 length: 12 amino acids. The V gene's germline CDR1 is ENHRY and CDR2 SYGVKD. CDR3: CAISQGAGEQYF. The CDR3 DNA follows: TGTGCCATCAGTCAGGGGGCAGGGGAGCAGTACTTC.

This clonotype was observed at least ten times. The chain employs TRBV7-2 and TRBJ2-5, with D uncertain. The V gene's germline CDR1 is SGHTA and CDR2 FQGNSA. This CDR3 has 11 residues. V was cut by 0 bases and J by 4 bases, with 0 bases left in between. Here the CDR3 reads CASSLAETQYF. The CDR3 bases are TGTGCCAGCAGCTTAGCAGAGACCCAGTACTTC.

The table lists this clonotype with a few counts. This may come from a read error, since a much larger clone is one base off. The CDR3 carries no conserved terminal phenylalanine or tryptophan, so it likely arises from a read error. The rearrangement joins TRBV6-5 to TRBJ1-1, with D hard to call. V was trimmed by 6 bases and J by 0 bases, leaving 11 bases between them. The CDR3 length is 14 residues. Germline V lookup: CDR1 MNHEY, CDR2 SVGAGI. CDR3 residues: CASRYGRLNTEAFS. CDR3 sequence (DNA): TGTGCCAGCAGGTACGGCCGGTTGAACACTGAAGCTTTCTCT.

About this clonotype: At one end, the junction sequence differs from germline, possibly due to a read error. The chain couples TRBV6-5 to TRBJ1-3, with a tentative D call TRBD1 (6 bases). The CDR3 totals 16 residues. Germline CDR1 MNHEY, CDR2 SVGAGI. The CDR3 region is CASSPRQGSSGNTTYF. The CDR3 DNA sequence: TGTGCCAGCAGTCCCCGTCAGGGGAGCTCTGGAAACACCACATATTTT.

The chain couples TRBV2 to TRBJ2-7, with 10 positions matching TRBD2. V dropped 2 bases and J dropped 11; count of bases not matched to a gene: 0. Germline CDR1 reads SNHLY; CDR2 reads FYNNEI. The CDR3 runs to 11 residues. The CDR3 loop reads CASSELAGEYF. CDR3 coding DNA: TGTGCCAGCAGTGAACTAGCGGGAGAGTACTTC.

In the case of this clonotype: One end of the junction does not line up with germline, which may come from a read error. The V and J genes are TRBV29-1 and TRBJ2-3; D might be TRBD1 or TRBD2, each matching 5 bases. CDR1 SQVTM and CDR2 ANQGSEA come from the germline V gene. The CDR3 is made up of 13 amino acids. The CDR3 reads CSGLTASTDTQCF. CDR3 bases: TGCAGCGGCTTGACAGCTAGCACAGATACGCAGTGTTTT.

The gene calls are TRBV2 and TRBJ1-4; D gene unclear. Germline V gives CDR1 SNHLY, CDR2 FYNNEI. V lost 5 bases and J lost 7, with 5 bases in between. The CDR3 runs 11 residues. The CDR3 here is CASSTVEKLFF. The CDR3 nucleotides read TGTGCCAGCAGTACCGTTGAAAAACTGTTTTTT.

The sample holds a few counts of this clonotype. This chain uses TRBV4-2 with TRBJ1-1; no definite D call. Germline assignment: CDR1 LGHNA and CDR2 YNFKEQ. The CDR3 covers 11 residues. V was clipped by 0 bases and J by 11 bases, with 7 bases between them. The CDR3 coding sequence is TGTGCCAGCAGCCAAGATGGTCTGGCTTTCTTT. The encoded protein is CASSQDGLAFF.

This clonotype was observed a handful of times. This rearrangement joins TRBV24-1 to TRBJ2-1, with D unresolved. With 4 bases removed from V and 2 bases from J, the gap between germline ends came to 5 bases. Germline CDR1 KGHDR, CDR2 SFDVKD. The CDR3 is made up of 13 amino acids. This chain's CDR3 is CATSEQPYNEQFF. The DNA of the CDR3 is TGTGCCACCAGTGAACAGCCCTACAATGAGCAGTTCTTC.

This clonotype occurred a few times. The chain carries TRBV2 and TRBJ2-7; 13 bases map to TRBD2. Per the germline V gene, CDR1 is SNHLY and CDR2 is FYNNEI. Losses at the gene ends were 6 bases for V and 0 bases for J; bases not matched to a gene: 8. The CDR3 is 17 amino acids. CDR3 sequence (DNA): TGTGCCAGCAGGGATCCCCGGACTAGCGGGAGCTCCTACGAGCAGTACTTC. Its protein is CASRDPRTSGSSYEQYF. Drawing the rest from reference TRBV2 and TRBJ2-7, the complete variable domain is EPEVTQTPSHQVTQMGQEVILRCVPISNHLYFYWYRQILGQKVEFLVSFYNNEISEKSEIFDDQFSVERPDGSNFTLKIRSTKLEDSAMYFCASRDPRTSGSSYEQYFGPGTRLTVT.

This clonotype was counted a few times. The CDR3 loop reads CASRGLAGVSYEQYF. In nucleotides, the CDR3 is TGTGCCAGCAGGGGACTAGCGGGAGTCTCCTACGAGCAGTACTTC. V gene TRBV6-1 combines with J gene TRBJ2-7, with 14 positions matching TRBD2. The germline gives CDR1 MNHNS, CDR2 SASEGT. The CDR3 loop spans 15 amino acids. Unmatched junction bases numbered 1, after V lost 6 bases and J lost 0 bases.

By share, this clonotype ranks as medium-sized (0.01 to 0.1%). V and J are TRBV7-8 and TRBJ1-5, with 7 bases that match TRBD1. Germline-derived CDR1 and CDR2 are SGHVS and FQNEAQ. V shed 2 bases, J shed 2 bases, and the junction held 6 bases outside the gene matches. The CDR3 length is 16 residues. For the CDR3, the DNA is TGTGCCAGCAGCTTAATGGTCAGGGGGGGCAATCAGCCCCAGCATTTT. Its translation is CASSLMVRGGNQPQHF.

This clonotype was seen a few times. A much larger clone differs from this one at a single base, so this may be a read error. The rearrangement joins TRBV6-1 to TRBJ1-2; perhaps TRBD1 as D (5 bases). CDR3 length: 14 amino acids. Trimming cost V 3 bases and J 3 bases, with 11 bases left between them. CDR1 MNHNS and CDR2 SASEGT come from the germline V gene. CDR3 DNA sequence: TGTGCCAGCAGTGAGGGTCGACAGTACTATGGCTACACCTTC. Encoded protein: CASSEGRQYYGYTF.

The rearrangement links TRBV29-1 to TRBJ2-3; D is perhaps TRBD1 (6 bases). Germline V gene sequence: CDR1 SQVTM, CDR2 ANQGSEA. Trimming pared 3 bases from V and 2 bases from J, leaving 24 bases between. CDR3 length: 18 residues. CDR3 DNA sequence: TGCAGCGTTGATCCAGCGCCCCTACAGGGTATTGACACAGATACGCAGTATTTT. It yields the protein CSVDPAPLQGIDTDTQYF.

By share, this clonotype ranks as medium-sized (0.01 to 0.1%). J is TRBJ2-6 and V is TRBV21-1. TRBV21-1 corresponds to a pseudogene. The CDR3 runs 18 residues. CDR3: CASSIGRALSSGANVLTF. DNA of the CDR3: TGTGCCAGCAGCATTGGTAGAGCCTTGAGCTCTGGGGCCAACGTCCTGACTTTC.

This clonotype was counted between two and nine times. CDR3 in DNA: TGCGCCAGCAGCCAAGGCCCTCGGGTCTCTCTCGTAGCCAAAAACATTCAGTACTTC. Encoded protein: CASSQGPRVSLVAKNIQYF. This chain connects TRBV4-1 to TRBJ2-4; D call uncertain. The CDR3 contains 19 residues. The germline V gene encodes CDR1 MGHRA and CDR2 YSYEKL. Trimming took 1 base from V and 0 from J, leaving 19 bases between them.

This clonotype was detected ten times or more. The chain combines TRBV7-9 with TRBJ2-6; the D gene is possibly TRBD1 (6 bases). This CDR3 is built from 18 residues. V shed 5 bases and J shed 0 bases, with 17 bases lying between them. The germline gives CDR1 SEHNR, CDR2 FQNEAQ (reference sequence). The DNA of the CDR3 is TGTGCCAGCAGCGGGAAACCTCGAGGGGGCTCTGGGGCCAACGTCCTGACTTTC. Its translation is CASSGKPRGGSGANVLTF.

By sample share, this clonotype is medium-sized. This chain connects TRBV4-1 to TRBJ1-4, with TRBD1 matching over 10 bases. V was pared by 4 bases and J by 8 bases, with 4 bases of the junction left unmatched. The CDR3 sequence is 14 residues long. Germline-derived CDR1 and CDR2 are MGHRA and YSYEKL. The CDR3 DNA reads as TGCGCCAGCAGCCCGGGACAGGGGTGGGAAAAACTGTTTTTT. Protein sequence: CASSPGQGWEKLFF.

This clonotype was found many times. This chain connects TRBV20-1 to TRBJ2-1, with TRBD2 matching over 12 bases. The length of the CDR3 is 14 residues. J gave up 8 bases and V 5 bases, and 7 bases lay outside the gene matches. The germline V gene encodes CDR1 DFQATT and CDR2 SNEGSKA (reference sequence). This CDR3 reads CSAGTSGRRYEQFF. Written as DNA, the CDR3 is TGCAGTGCTGGAACTAGCGGGAGGAGGTATGAGCAGTTCTTC.

In regard to this clonotype: At one boundary the junction diverges from the germline segment, which might be a read error. The CDR3 here is CASSKPSPGDTGAFF. The CDR3 coding sequence is TGCGCCAGCAGCAAACCTTCTCCAGGGGACACTGGAGCTTTCTTT. This chain links TRBV10-2 with TRBJ1-1; a weak D match, TRBD1 (6 bases). Germline V gives CDR1 WSHSY, CDR2 SAAADI. The CDR3 consists of 15 residues.

To note about this clonotype: It may be a read error: a sequence one base away is much more abundant. This rearrangement joins TRBV6-1 to TRBJ1-4; D is ambiguous. The CDR3 contains 15 residues. CDR1 and CDR2 from the germline V gene are MNHNS and SASEGT. The CDR3 reads CASIKGSEGNDKLFF. CDR3 DNA sequence: TGTGCCAGCATCAAAGGGTCAGAAGGGAATGATAAACTGTTCTTT.

This rearrangement joins TRBV10-1 to TRBJ2-1; the D gene is possibly TRBD1 (6 bases). CDR1 WNHNN and CDR2 SYGVQD come from the germline V gene (reference sequence). This CDR3 has 14 residues. V was clipped by 3 bases and J by 6 bases, with 12 bases between them. The DNA of the CDR3 is TGCGCCAGCAGTGAAGGGACATCGGGCAATGAGCAGTTCTTC. It yields the protein CASSEGTSGNEQFF.

This clonotype was detected a few times. The V call is TRBV20-1, the J call TRBJ2-1, with 11 bases that match TRBD2. Germline lookup yields CDR1 DFQATT and CDR2 SNEGSKA (reference sequence). The trim removed 4 bases at V and 1 base at J, leaving 9 bases unmatched. This CDR3 has 17 amino acids. CDR3 DNA: TGCAGTGCTATTGGGGCGACTAGCGGGGTTTCCTACAATGAGCAGTTCTTC. It is translated as CSAIGATSGVSYNEQFF.